The 3 T cell receptor beta chains below come from one sample, sequenced in a study of shared clonotypes between healthy human individuals. Naivety among CD8 cells was defined by CD45RO negativity and positive CCR7 selection, thereby excluding terminally differentiated effector memory CD45RA+ cells. Using immunoSEQ multiplex PCR, the repertoire was profiled, and TCRdb retains in-frame clones only, with some absent. The sample has some 2 million clones; about 95% are singletons. The sequenced sample consisted of naive CD8+ T cells sorted from blood. These receptors came from a man between 18 and 35 years old in good health.

The V call is TRBV11-2, the J call TRBJ2-1; perhaps TRBD2 as D (6 bases). This CDR3 region has 19 residues. The germline V gene has CDR1 SGHAT and CDR2 FQNNGV. V was cut by 4 bases and J by 5 bases, with 27 bases left in between. DNA for the CDR3: TGTGCCAGCAGCTACCGCGCGGGAAAAGTCCTCACCACAGACAATGAGCAGTTCTTC. This sequence encodes CASSYRAGKVLTTDNEQFF.

V and J are TRBV30 and TRBJ2-7, with a tentative D call TRBD2 (5 bases). Germline CDR1 reads GTSNPN; CDR2 reads SVGIG (reference sequence). Trimming cost V 4 bases and J 4 bases, with 14 bases left between them. This CDR3 has 13 amino acids. This chain's CDR3 is CAWTDGILYEQYF. CDR3 nucleotide sequence: TGTGCCTGGACAGACGGGATATTATACGAGCAGTACTTC. The whole variable domain, filled in from reference TRBV30 and TRBJ2-7, reads SQTIHQWPATLVQPVGSPLSLECTVEGTSNPNLYWYRQAAGRGLQLLFYSVGIGQISSEVPQNLSASRPQDRQFILSSKKLLLSDSGFYLCAWTDGILYEQYFGPGTRLTVT.

This clone was seen a single time. The chain is built from TRBV5-6 and TRBJ1-6; 12 bases agree with TRBD1. CDR3 length: 16 residues. Germline CDR1 SGHDT, CDR2 YYEEEE. Trimming took 2 bases from V and 8 from J; bases not matched to a gene: 5. CDR3 DNA sequence: TGTGCCAGCAGCTTCGGGACAGGGGGCTTCTATTCACCCCTCCACTTT. Protein product: CASSFGTGGFYSPLHF.